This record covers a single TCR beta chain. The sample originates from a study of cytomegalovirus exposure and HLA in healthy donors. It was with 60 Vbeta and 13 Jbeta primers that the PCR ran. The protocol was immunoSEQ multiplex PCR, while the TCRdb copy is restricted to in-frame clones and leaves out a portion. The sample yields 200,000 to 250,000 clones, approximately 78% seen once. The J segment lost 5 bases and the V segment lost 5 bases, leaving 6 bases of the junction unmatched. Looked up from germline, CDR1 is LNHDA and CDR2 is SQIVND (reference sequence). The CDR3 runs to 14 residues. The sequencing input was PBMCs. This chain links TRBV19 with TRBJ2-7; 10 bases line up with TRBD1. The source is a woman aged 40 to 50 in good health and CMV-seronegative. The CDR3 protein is CASSPGTGAHEQYF. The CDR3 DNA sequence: TGTGCCAGTAGTCCCGGGACAGGGGCCCACGAGCAGTACTTC. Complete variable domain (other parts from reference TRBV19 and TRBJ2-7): DGGITQSPKYLFRKEGQNVTLSCEQNLNHDAMYWYRQDPGQGLRLIYYSQIVNDFQKGDIAEGYSVSREKKESFPLTVTSAQKNPTAFYLCASSPGTGAHEQYFGPGTRLTVT.